The entry below gives a single TCR beta chain sequence along with its context. These data are taken from a study of CD8 T cells in Susac syndrome. The RNA input was roughly 0.45 to 1 ug, and it was reverse transcribed with random hexamers. TCRdb reanalysed the immunoSEQ multiplex PCR reads using MiXCR and keeps one entry per CDR3 protein. The sample records 150,000 to 200,000 distinct CDR3 sequences, 90% to 95% being singletons. Germline-derived CDR1 and CDR2 are SGHRS and YFSETQ. The V gene lost 3 bases and the J gene lost 6 bases, with 8 bases spanning the gap. The CDR3 covers 12 residues. The V and J genes are TRBV5-1 and TRBJ2-3; perhaps TRBD2 as D (6 bases). Sequencing was carried out using CD4+ T cells from PBMCs. This clonotype was sampled from a human donor with multiple sclerosis. The CDR3 bases are TGCGCCAGCAGCTCGGAGGGGGATACGCAGTATTTT. Translation: CASSSEGDTQYF. The full variable domain, completed using reference TRBV5-1 and TRBJ2-3, is KAGVTQTPRYLIKTRGQQVTLSCSPISGHRSVSWYQQTPGQGLQFLFEYFSETQRNKGNFPGRFSGRQFSNSRSEMNVSTLELGDSALYLCASSSEGDTQYFGPGTRLTVL.